These 16 T cell receptor beta chains share one sample of origin, sequenced in a study of T-cell memory formation after mild COVID-19. TCRdb redid the calling of the 5' RACE reads with MiXCR, one entry per CDR3 protein. The repertoire consists of about 410,000 distinct CDR3 sequences, with approximately 19% occurring once and the leading ten covering 20% to 25%. Sequenced input: PBMCs or a T cell subset sorted from them (not recorded which). These receptors all come from a man aged 18 to 30 who had mild COVID-19 (a few samples of this study predate the infection). Cell type and time point are not known.

This clonotype qualifies as large (0.1 to 1%). The V and J genes are TRBV10-3 and TRBJ1-1; D is ambiguous. This CDR3 region has 14 residues. Trimming shortened V by 0 bases and J by 4 bases, and 9 bases separated the two germline ends. Germline CDR1 ENHRY, CDR2 SYGVKD. The CDR3 nucleotides read TGTGCCATCAGTGAGTCACGGAGGTTCACTGAAGCTTTCTTT. Translated: CAISESRRFTEAFF.

This clonotype has a handful of counts. The gene calls are TRBV9 and TRBJ2-5; 12 bases are a match to TRBD2. This CDR3 region has 15 residues. Germline V lookup: CDR1 SGDLS, CDR2 YYNGEE. With 4 bases clipped from V and 5 bases from J, the junction kept 6 bases outside the gene matches. Here the CDR3 reads CASSRGGTSGETQYF. The CDR3, as DNA: TGTGCCAGCAGCAGGGGGGGGACTAGCGGGGAGACCCAGTACTTC.

The rearrangement joins TRBV12-3 or TRBV12-4 to TRBJ2-1, with 9 bases that match TRBD2. The CDR3 contains 13 residues. The J segment lost 12 bases and the V segment lost 0 bases, leaving 3 bases of the junction unmatched. In nucleotides, the CDR3 is TGTGCCAGCAGTTTAGCTAGCGGGGGCACGCAGTTCTTC. It encodes CASSLASGGTQFF.

This clonotype was observed a few times. The V call is TRBV24-1, the J call TRBJ1-5, with D hard to call. CDR3 length: 12 residues. CDR1 KGHDR and CDR2 SFDVKD come from the germline V gene. V lost 2 bases and J lost 9, with 7 bases in between. The CDR3 reads CATSDSHGPQHF. The CDR3 region has the DNA TGTGCCACCAGTGATTCTCATGGGCCCCAGCATTTT.

In this sample, this clonotype turned up a few times. The chain couples TRBV6-6 to TRBJ1-2; D is undetermined. Germline V gives CDR1 MNHNY, CDR2 SVGAGI (reference sequence). The V gene lost 6 bases and the J gene lost 3 bases, with 11 bases spanning the gap. This CDR3 comprises 13 residues. This CDR3 is CASSPNADYGYTF. CDR3 coding DNA: TGTGCCAGCAGCCCAAACGCAGACTATGGCTACACCTTC.

This clonotype was observed many times. V usage is TRBV4-1 and J usage is TRBJ2-4; 8 bases fit TRBD2. Trimming at V came to 1 base and at J to 0 bases, leaving 2 bases not matched to a gene. The CDR3 is made up of 16 amino acids. Germline CDR1 MGHRA, CDR2 YSYEKL. CDR3 loop: CASSQGLAGAKNIQYF. CDR3 bases: TGCGCCAGCAGCCAAGGGCTAGCGGGAGCCAAAAACATTCAGTACTTC.

This clonotype was observed a handful of times. The chain couples TRBV28 to TRBJ2-7; D not certain. Per germline, CDR1 MDHEN and CDR2 SYDVKM. Trimming pared 2 bases from V and 1 base from J, leaving 6 bases between. This CDR3 region has 13 residues. The CDR3 protein is CASSLMGSYEQYV. The CDR3 DNA is TGTGCCAGCAGTTTAATGGGATCCTACGAGCAGTACGTC.

CDR3 nucleotide sequence: TGCAGCGTTGTTAGAGTGGAGGACGATGGCTACACCTTC. Its translation is CSVVRVEDDGYTF. V usage is TRBV29-1 and J usage is TRBJ1-2; D not certain. CDR3 length: 13 amino acids. Germline values: CDR1 SQVTM, CDR2 ANQGSEA. Trimming left V 4 bases short and J 6 bases short, with 15 bases between.

The CDR3 region has the DNA TGTGCCAGCAGTCAAGGGTGGAAGGAGAATGAGCAGTTCTTC. It is translated as CASSQGWKENEQFF. The chain couples TRBV7-9 to TRBJ2-1; no definite D call. Deletions cut 6 bases from V and 7 bases from J, with 16 bases between. The CDR3 has 14 residues. CDR1 and CDR2 (germline): SEHNR, FQNEAQ (reference sequence). Using reference TRBV7-9 and TRBJ2-1 for the parts outside the CDR3, the full variable domain is DTGVSQNPRHKITKRGQNVTFRCDPISEHNRLYWYRQTLGQGPEFLTYFQNEAQLEKSRLLSDRFSAERPKGSFSTLEIQRTEQGDSAMYLCASSQGWKENEQFFGPGTRLTVL.

The chain carries TRBV6-1 and TRBJ2-2; D gene uncertain. This CDR3 region has 12 residues. In germline, CDR1 is MNHNS, CDR2 SASEGT. Deletions cut 7 bases from V and 8 bases from J, with 11 bases between. The CDR3 nucleotides are TGTGCCAGCACCCCCCCCCCAGGGGAGCTGTTTTTT. Its translation is CASTPPPGELFF.

The rearrangement joins TRBV28 to TRBJ1-5, with 7 bases matching TRBD1. V was clipped by 7 bases and J by 16 bases; unmatched bases: 10. CDR1 is MDHEN, CDR2 SYDVKM, per germline. The CDR3 has 11 amino acids. Here the CDR3 reads CASTRDSLQHF. The CDR3 coding sequence is TGTGCCAGCACTCGGGACAGTCTCCAACATTTT.

The table lists this clonotype with many counts. The chain is built from TRBV6-1 and TRBJ2-7; perhaps D is TRBD1 or TRBD2 (5 bases each). The V end lost 5 bases, the J end lost 4 bases, and 12 bases lay between the germline ends. Germline V lookup: CDR1 MNHNS, CDR2 SASEGT. The CDR3 extends over 13 amino acids. CDR3 in amino acids: CASSPVGDYEQYV. The CDR3 DNA reads as TGTGCCAGCAGTCCGGTGGGGGATTACGAGCAGTACGTC.

The chain links TRBV7-6 to TRBJ2-1; D not resolved. This CDR3 comprises 15 residues. V lost 0 bases and J 6 bases, leaving 12 bases between the germline ends. CDR1 SGHVS and CDR2 FNYEAQ come from the germline V gene. Here the CDR3 reads CASSLALAYFNEQFF. CDR3 nucleotide sequence: TGTGCCAGCAGCTTAGCGTTGGCCTATTTCAATGAGCAGTTCTTC.

This clonotype has just a few counts. The chain couples TRBV4-3 to TRBJ1-1; D not resolved. Germline V CDR1 and CDR2: LGHNA, YSLEER. CDR3 length: 13 residues. The V and J ends lost 1 base and 10 bases respectively, with 13 bases between them. The CDR3 protein is CASSQARFSGAFF. DNA of the CDR3: TGCGCCAGCAGCCAAGCGAGGTTTAGTGGAGCTTTCTTT.

On this clonotype itself: At one end, the junction sequence differs from germline, possibly due to a read error. V usage is TRBV19 and J usage is TRBJ2-1; TRBD1 matches 7 bases. Germline loops: CDR1 LNHDA, CDR2 SQIVND (reference sequence). The CDR3 consists of 12 residues. The CDR3 reads CASMRGHDEQFF. CDR3 sequence (DNA): TGTGCAAGTATGAGGGGGCACGATGAGCAGTTCTTC.

On this clonotype itself: One end of the junction fails to match germline, which may point to a read error. CDR3 in amino acids: CASSQDRGLQGTQYF. CDR3 bases: TGCGCCAGCAGCCAAGACCGGGGCCTCCAAGGGACCCAGTACTTC. The rearrangement links TRBV4-1 to TRBJ2-5; D possibly matches TRBD1 or TRBD2 (5 bases each). This CDR3 region has 15 residues. CDR1 and CDR2 from the germline V gene are MGHRA and YSYEKL.